This TCR beta chain is from a study of T cell responses to AZD1222 COVID-19 vaccine. General observations from the study: No repertoire was sampled before or during the peak T cell response, only after it.

This clone rates as medium-sized. The antigen is unknown. The protocol was immunoSEQ multiplex PCR, while the TCRdb copy is restricted to in-frame clones and leaves out a portion. Among roughly 100,000 clones listed, about nine tenths were seen once. The CDR3 spans 16 residues. Germline CDR1 and CDR2: SGHRS and YFSETQ. Deletions cut 2 bases from V and 0 bases from J, with 12 bases between. The receptor comes from an adult in good health. The rearrangement joins TRBV5-1 to TRBJ1-3; no definite D call. This specimen consisted of peripheral blood, obtained on day 0 of AZD1222 vaccination. The CDR3 loop is CASSFSAGSSGNTIYF. The CDR3 bases are TGCGCCAGCAGCTTTTCAGCAGGATCCTCTGGAAACACCATATATTTT.